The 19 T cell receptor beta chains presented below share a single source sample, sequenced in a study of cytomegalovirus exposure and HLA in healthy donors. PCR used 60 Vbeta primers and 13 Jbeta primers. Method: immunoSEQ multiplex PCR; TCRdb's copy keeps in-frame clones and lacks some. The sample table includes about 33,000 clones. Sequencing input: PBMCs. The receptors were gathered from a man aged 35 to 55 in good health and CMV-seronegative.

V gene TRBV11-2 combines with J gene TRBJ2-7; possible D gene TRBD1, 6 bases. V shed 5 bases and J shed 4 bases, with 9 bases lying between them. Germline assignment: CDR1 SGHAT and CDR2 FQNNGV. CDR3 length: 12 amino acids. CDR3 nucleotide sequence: TGTGCCAGCAGCCGTGGACAGTACGAGCAGTACTTC. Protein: CASSRGQYEQYF.

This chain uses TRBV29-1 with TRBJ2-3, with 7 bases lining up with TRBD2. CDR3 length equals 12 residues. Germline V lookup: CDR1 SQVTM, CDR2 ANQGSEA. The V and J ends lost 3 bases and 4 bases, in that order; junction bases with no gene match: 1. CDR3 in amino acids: CSVERESDTQYF. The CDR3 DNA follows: TGCAGCGTTGAGCGGGAGTCAGATACGCAGTATTTT.

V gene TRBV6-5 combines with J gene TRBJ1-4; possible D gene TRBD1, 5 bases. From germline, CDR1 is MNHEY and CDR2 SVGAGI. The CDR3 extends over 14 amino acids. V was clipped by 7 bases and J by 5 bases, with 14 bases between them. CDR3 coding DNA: TGTGCCAGCACGTCAGGGCGGTTAAATGAAAAACTGTTTTTT. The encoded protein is CASTSGRLNEKLFF.

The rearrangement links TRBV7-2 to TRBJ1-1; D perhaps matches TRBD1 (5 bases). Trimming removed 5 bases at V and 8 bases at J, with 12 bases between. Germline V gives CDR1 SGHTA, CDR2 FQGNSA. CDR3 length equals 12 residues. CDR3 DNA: TGTGCCAGCAGCCCTCAGGGTGACGAAGCTTTCTTT. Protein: CASSPQGDEAFF.

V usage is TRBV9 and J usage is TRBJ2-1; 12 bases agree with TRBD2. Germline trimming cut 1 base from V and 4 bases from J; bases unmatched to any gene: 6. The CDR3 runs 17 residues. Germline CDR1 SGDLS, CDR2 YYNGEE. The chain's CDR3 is CASSVLVGTSGYNEQFF. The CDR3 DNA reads TGTGCCAGCAGCGTATTGGTTGGGACTAGCGGGTACAATGAGCAGTTCTTC. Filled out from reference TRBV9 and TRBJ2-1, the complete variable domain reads DSGVTQTPKHLITATGQRVTLRCSPRSGDLSVYWYQQSLDQGLQFLIQYYNGEERAKGNILERFSAQQFPDLHSELNLSSLELGDSALYFCASSVLVGTSGYNEQFFGPGTRLTVL.

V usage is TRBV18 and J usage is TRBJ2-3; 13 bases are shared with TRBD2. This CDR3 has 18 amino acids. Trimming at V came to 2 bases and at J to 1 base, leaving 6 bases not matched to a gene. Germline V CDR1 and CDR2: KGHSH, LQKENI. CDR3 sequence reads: CASSPGLAGVAGTDTQYF. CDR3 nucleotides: TGTGCCAGCTCACCAGGACTAGCGGGAGTCGCTGGCACAGATACGCAGTATTTT.

The CDR3 reads CASSPTGAGANVLTF. The CDR3 nucleotides are TGTGCCAGCAGCCCTACAGGGGCTGGGGCCAACGTCCTGACTTTC. The chain joins TRBV4-2 to TRBJ2-6; 7 positions agree with TRBD1. Germline loops: CDR1 LGHNA, CDR2 YNFKEQ. The CDR3 runs 15 residues. J was trimmed by 2 bases and V by 4 bases; bases with no gene match: 2.

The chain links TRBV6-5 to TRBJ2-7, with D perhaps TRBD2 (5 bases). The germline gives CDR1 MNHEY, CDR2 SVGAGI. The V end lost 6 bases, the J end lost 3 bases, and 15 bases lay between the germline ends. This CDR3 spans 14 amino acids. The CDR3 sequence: CASRKDYAVYEQYF. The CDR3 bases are TGTGCCAGCAGGAAAGACTATGCCGTCTACGAGCAGTACTTC.

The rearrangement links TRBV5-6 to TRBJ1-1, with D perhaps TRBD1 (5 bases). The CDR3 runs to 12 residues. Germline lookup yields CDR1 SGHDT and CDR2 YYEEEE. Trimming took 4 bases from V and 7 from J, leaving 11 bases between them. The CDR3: CASSPGPVEAFF. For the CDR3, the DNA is TGTGCCAGCAGCCCAGGGCCAGTTGAAGCTTTCTTT.

CDR3 nucleotides: TGTGCCAGCACCCGGACAGGGTTTGTCACTGAAGCTTTCTTT. This sequence encodes CASTRTGFVTEAFF. The rearrangement links TRBV28 to TRBJ1-1, with 8 bases that match TRBD1. The CDR3 is 14 residues long. The V segment lost 7 bases and the J segment 4 bases; nucleotides outside the gene matches: 8. Germline lookup yields CDR1 MDHEN and CDR2 SYDVKM.

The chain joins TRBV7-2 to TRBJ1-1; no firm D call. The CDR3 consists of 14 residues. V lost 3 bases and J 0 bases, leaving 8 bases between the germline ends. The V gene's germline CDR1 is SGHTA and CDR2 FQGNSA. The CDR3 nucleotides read TGTGCCAGCAGCTTGACACTCATGAACACTGAAGCTTTCTTT. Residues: CASSLTLMNTEAFF.

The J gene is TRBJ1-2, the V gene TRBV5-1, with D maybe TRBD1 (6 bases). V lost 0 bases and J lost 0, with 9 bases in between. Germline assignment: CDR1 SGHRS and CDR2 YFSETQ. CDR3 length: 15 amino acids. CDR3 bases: TGCGCCAGCAGCTTGGGGGGGGGCTCTAACTATGGCTACACCTTC. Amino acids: CASSLGGGSNYGYTF.

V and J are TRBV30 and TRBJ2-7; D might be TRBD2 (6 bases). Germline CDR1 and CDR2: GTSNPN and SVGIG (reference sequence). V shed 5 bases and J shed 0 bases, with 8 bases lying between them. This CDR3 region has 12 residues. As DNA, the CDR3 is TGTGCCTGGCGGGACTCCTCCTACGAGCAGTACTTC. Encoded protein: CAWRDSSYEQYF. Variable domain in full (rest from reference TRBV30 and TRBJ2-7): SQTIHQWPATLVQPVGSPLSLECTVEGTSNPNLYWYRQAAGRGLQLLFYSVGIGQISSEVPQNLSASRPQDRQFILSSKKLLLSDSGFYLCAWRDSSYEQYFGPGTRLTVT.

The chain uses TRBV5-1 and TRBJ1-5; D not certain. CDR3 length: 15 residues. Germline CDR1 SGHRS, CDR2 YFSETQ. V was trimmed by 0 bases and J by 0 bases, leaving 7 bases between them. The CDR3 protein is CASSLGGPSNQPQHF. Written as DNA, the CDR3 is TGCGCCAGCAGCTTGGGAGGGCCTAGCAATCAGCCCCAGCATTTT. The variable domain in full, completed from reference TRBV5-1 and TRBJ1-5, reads KAGVTQTPRYLIKTRGQQVTLSCSPISGHRSVSWYQQTPGQGLQFLFEYFSETQRNKGNFPGRFSGRQFSNSRSEMNVSTLELGDSALYLCASSLGGPSNQPQHFGDGTRLSIL.

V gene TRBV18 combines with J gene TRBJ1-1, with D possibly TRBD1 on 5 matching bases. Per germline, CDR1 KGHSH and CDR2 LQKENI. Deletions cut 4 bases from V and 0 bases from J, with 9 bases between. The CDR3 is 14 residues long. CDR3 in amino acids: CASSQTAMNTEAFF. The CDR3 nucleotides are TGTGCCAGCTCACAGACAGCGATGAACACTGAAGCTTTCTTT.

The CDR3 nucleotides read TGTGCCAGCACCGTGGGGGCAGGGTACACTGAAGCTTTCTTT. Translating gives CASTVGAGYTEAFF. This chain links TRBV7-9 with TRBJ1-1, with D maybe TRBD1 (6 bases). Trimming left V 7 bases short and J 3 bases short, with 15 bases between. This CDR3 contains 14 residues. CDR1 SEHNR and CDR2 FQNEAQ come from the germline V gene (reference sequence).

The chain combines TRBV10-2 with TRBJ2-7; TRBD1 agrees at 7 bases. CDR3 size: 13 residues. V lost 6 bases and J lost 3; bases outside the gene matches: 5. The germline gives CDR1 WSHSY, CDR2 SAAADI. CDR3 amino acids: CASSLGQHYEQYF. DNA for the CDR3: TGCGCCAGCAGCCTGGGACAGCACTACGAGCAGTACTTC.

The CDR3 DNA reads TGCGCCAGCAGGGATGACTTCAACAGGGCGGCTCAGCCCCAGCATTTT. Amino acid sequence: CASRDDFNRAAQPQHF. The chain uses TRBV10-1 and TRBJ1-5; TRBD1 is a possible D gene (6 bases). The CDR3 contains 16 residues. Trimming took off 6 bases at V and 6 bases at J, with 21 bases between the two ends. The germline V gene has CDR1 WNHNN and CDR2 SYGVQD (reference sequence).

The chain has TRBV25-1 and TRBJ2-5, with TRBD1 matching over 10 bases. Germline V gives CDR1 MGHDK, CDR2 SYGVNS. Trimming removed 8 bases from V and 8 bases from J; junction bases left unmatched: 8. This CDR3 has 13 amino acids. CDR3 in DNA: TGTGCCAGCTCGAATTGGACAGGGGGTACCCAGTACTTC. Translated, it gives CASSNWTGGTQYF.